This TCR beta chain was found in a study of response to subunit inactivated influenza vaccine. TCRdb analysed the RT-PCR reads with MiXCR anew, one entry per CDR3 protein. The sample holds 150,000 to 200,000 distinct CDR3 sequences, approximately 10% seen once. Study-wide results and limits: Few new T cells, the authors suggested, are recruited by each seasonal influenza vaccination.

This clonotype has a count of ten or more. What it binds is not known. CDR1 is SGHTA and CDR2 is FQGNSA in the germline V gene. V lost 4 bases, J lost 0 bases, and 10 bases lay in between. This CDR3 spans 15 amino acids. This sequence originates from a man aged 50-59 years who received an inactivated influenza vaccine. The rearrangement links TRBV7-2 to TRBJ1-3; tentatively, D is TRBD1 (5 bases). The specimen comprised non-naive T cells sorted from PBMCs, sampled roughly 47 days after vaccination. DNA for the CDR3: TGTGCCAGCAGCTCCCGAGGGGACTCTGGAAACACCATATATTTT. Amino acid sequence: CASSSRGDSGNTIYF.